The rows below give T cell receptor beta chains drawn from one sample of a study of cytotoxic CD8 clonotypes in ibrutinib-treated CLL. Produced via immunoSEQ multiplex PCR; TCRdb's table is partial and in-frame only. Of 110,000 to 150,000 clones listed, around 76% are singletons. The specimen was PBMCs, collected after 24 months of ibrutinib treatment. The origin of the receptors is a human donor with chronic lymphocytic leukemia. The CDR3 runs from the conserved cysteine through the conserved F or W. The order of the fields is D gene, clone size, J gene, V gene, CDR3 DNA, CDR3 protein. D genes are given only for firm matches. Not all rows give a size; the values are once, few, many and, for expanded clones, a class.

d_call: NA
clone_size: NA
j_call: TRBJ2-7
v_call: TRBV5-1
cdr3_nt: TGCGCCAGCAGGTATGGGGCCGGGGGCTCCTACGAGCAGTACTTC
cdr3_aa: CASRYGAGGSYEQYF

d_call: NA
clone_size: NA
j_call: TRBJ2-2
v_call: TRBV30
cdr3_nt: TGTGCCTGGAGTCGGGGGACCGGGGAGCTGTTTTTT
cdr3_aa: CAWSRGTGELFF

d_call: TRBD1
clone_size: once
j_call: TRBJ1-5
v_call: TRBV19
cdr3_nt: TGTGCCAGTGGTTCCTGGGACAGGAGCAATCAGCCCCAGCATTTT
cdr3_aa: CASGSWDRSNQPQHF

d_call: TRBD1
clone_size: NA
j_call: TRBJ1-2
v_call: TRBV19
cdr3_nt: TGTGCCAGTAGACCGACAGGGGCCCCCTCCTATGGCTACACCTTC
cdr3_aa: CASRPTGAPSYGYTF

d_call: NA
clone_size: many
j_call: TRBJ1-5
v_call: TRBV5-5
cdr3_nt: TGTGCCAGCAGCCCCGGGAGGAATCAGCCCCAGCATTTT
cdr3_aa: CASSPGRNQPQHF

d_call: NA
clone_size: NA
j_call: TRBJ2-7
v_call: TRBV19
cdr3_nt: TGTGCCAGTAGTATATCGGGCGAGGAGGGCCCGTACTTC
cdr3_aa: CASSISGEEGPYF

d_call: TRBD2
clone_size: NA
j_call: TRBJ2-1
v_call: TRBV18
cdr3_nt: TGTGCCAGCTCACCGGTGGGACTAGCGGGACCCTTAGGCAATGAGCAGTTCTTC
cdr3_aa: CASSPVGLAGPLGNEQFF

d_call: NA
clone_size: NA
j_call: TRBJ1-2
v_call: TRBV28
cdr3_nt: TGTGCCAGCAGTGATCAGGGCTATGGCTACACCTTC
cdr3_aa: CASSDQGYGYTF

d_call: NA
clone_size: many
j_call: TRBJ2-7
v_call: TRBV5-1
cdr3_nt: TGCGCCAGCAGCGCCGGTCGTCCAGGGGGGCCCTACGAGCAGTACTTC
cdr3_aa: CASSAGRPGGPYEQYF

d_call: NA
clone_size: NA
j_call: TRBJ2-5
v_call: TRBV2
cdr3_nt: TGTGCCAGCCTCACCGGGGAGACCCAGTACTTC
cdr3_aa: CASLTGETQYF

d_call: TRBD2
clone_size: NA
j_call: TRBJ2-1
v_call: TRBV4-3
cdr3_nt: TGCGCCAGCAGCTTAGGGACTAGCGGGAGGGCCTATGAGCAGTTCTTC
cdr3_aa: CASSLGTSGRAYEQFF

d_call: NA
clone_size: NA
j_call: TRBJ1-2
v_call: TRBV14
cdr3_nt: TGTGCCAGCAGCCAAGGGGGGCCCGAGGTCTATGGCTACACCTTC
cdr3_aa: CASSQGGPEVYGYTF

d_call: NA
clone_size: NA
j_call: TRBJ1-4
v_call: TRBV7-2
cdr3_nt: TGTGCCAGCAGCTGGGGGGAGAGTGAAAAACTGTTTTTT
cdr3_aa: CASSWGESEKLFF

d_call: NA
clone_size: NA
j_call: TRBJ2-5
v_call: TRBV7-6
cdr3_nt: TGTGCCAGCAGCGCCACCCCAGGGACCTCCGGGGAGACCCAGTACTTC
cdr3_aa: CASSATPGTSGETQYF

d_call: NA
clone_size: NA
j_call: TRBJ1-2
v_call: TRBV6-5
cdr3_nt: TGTGCCAGCTGGGCCCGCCCTAACTATGGCTACACCTTC
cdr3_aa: CASWARPNYGYTF

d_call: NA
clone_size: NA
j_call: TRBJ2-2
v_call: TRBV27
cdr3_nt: TGTGCCAGCAGTCTCCGGGTTTACACCGGGGAGCTGTTTTTT
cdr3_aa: CASSLRVYTGELFF

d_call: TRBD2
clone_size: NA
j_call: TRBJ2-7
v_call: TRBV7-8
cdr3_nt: TGTGCCAGCAGCTTAGTACGGGCTAGCGGGAGGGATTACGAGCAGTACTTC
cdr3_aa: CASSLVRASGRDYEQYF

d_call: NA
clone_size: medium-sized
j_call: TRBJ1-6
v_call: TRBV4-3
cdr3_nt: TGCGCCAGCAGCCAAGAGCGGGGACATAATTCACCCCTCCACTTT
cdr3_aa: CASSQERGHNSPLHF

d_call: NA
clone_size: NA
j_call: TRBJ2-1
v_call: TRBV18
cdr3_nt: TGTGCCCCCAGGACCCCTTACAATGAGCAGTTCTTC
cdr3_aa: CAPRTPYNEQFF

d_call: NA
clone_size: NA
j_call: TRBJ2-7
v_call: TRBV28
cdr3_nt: TGTGCCAGCAGTTCAGAGGGGGGGCAGTACTTC
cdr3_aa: CASSSEGGQYF

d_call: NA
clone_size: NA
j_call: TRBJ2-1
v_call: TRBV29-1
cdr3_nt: TGCAGCGTTGCCCCCCCTGTGGGTGAGCAGTTCTTC
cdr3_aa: CSVAPPVGEQFF

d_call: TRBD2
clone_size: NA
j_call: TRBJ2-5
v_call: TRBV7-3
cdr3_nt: TGTGCCAGCAGCTCCGGGAGGACACGCCAAGAGACCCAGTACTTC
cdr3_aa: CASSSGRTRQETQYF

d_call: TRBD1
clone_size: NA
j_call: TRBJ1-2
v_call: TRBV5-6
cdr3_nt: TGTGCCAGCAGCTTGGGGTCGACAGGGGGCTTTGGCTACACCTTC
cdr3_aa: CASSLGSTGGFGYTF

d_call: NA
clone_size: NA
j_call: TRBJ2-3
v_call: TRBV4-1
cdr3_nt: TGCGCCAGCAGCCAAGATCGGTCTTCAGATACGCAGTATTTT
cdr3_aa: CASSQDRSSDTQYF

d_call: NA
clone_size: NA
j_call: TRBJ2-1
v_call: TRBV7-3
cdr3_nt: TGTGCCAGCAGTTCCTCCGGGACCTACAATGAGCAGTTCTTC
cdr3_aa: CASSSSGTYNEQFF

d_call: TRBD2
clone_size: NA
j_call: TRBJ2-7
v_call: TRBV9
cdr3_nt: TGTGCCAGCAGCCTCGGGGGGACCTCCTACGAGCAGTACTTC
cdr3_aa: CASSLGGTSYEQYF

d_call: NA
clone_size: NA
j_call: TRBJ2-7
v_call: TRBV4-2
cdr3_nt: TGTGCCAGCAGCTGGGACCTCGCCGAGCAGTACTTC
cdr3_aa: CASSWDLAEQYF

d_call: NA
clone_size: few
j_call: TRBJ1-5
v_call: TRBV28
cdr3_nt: TGTGCCAGCACCACAAGCGGATTAGGGATCAAGCCCCAGCATTTT
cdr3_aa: CASTTSGLGIKPQHF

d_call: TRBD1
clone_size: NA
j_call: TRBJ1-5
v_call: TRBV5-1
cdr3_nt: TGCGCCAGCAGCTTCACAGGGGAGAATCAGCCCCAGCATTTT
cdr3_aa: CASSFTGENQPQHF

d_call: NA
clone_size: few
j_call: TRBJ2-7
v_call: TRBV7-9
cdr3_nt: TGTGCCAGCAGCAGGGTGGCCTACGAGCAGTACTTC
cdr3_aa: CASSRVAYEQYF

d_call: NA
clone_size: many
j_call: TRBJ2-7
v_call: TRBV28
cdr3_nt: TGTGCCAGCAGACCGGGACCGCCTCGGGAGCAGTACTTC
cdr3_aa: CASRPGPPREQYF

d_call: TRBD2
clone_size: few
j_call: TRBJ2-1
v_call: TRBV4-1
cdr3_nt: TGCGCCAGCAGCCGAGTCTCGGGAGGGCCGAATGAGCAGTTCTTC
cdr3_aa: CASSRVSGGPNEQFF

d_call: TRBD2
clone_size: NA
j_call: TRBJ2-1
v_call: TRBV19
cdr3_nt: TGTGCCAGTAGTCCTAGGACTAGCGGGGGCCCGAGCTCCTACAATGAGCAGTTCTTC
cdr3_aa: CASSPRTSGGPSSYNEQFF

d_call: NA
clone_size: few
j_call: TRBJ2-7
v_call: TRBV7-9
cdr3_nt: TGTGCCAGCAGCTTAGCGGGGCCCTTGTCCGGCGAGCAGTACTTC
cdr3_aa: CASSLAGPLSGEQYF

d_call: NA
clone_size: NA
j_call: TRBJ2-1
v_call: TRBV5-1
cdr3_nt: TGCGCCAGCAGCTTGGACGGCCCGAGGGACAATGAGCAGTTCTTC
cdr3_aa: CASSLDGPRDNEQFF

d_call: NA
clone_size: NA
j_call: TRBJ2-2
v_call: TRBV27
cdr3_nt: TGTGCCAGCAGTTTTTGGTCGAACACCGGGGAGCTGTTTTTT
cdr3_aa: CASSFWSNTGELFF

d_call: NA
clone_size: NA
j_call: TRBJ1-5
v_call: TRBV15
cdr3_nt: TGTGCCACCAGCAGAGCCGGACTGGGCAATCAGCCCCAGCATTTT
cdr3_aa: CATSRAGLGNQPQHF

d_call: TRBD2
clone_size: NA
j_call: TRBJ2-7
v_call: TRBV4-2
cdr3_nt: TGTGCCAGCAGCCATAGCTCCGGGACTAGCGGGGCCCTGGAGCAGTACTTC
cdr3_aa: CASSHSSGTSGALEQYF

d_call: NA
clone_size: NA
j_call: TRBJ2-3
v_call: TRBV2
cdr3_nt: TGTGCCAGCAGCCCCTCGGTGACCGACTTGGGCACGCAGTATTTT
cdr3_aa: CASSPSVTDLGTQYF

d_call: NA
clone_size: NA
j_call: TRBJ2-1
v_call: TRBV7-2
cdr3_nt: TGTGCCAGCAGCTTAGCGGGGGCCGCCTACAATGAGCAGTTCTTC
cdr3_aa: CASSLAGAAYNEQFF

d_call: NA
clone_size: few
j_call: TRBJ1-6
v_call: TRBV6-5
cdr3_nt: TGTGCCAGCGCCCCGGGGGGTCATTCACCCCTCCACTTT
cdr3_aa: CASAPGGHSPLHF

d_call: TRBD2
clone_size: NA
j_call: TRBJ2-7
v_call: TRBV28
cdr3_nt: TGTGCCAGCAGTTTACCTGGGGACTACTCCTACGAGCAGTACTTC
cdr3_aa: CASSLPGDYSYEQYF

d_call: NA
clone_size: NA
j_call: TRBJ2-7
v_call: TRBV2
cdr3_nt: TGTGCCAGCAGTGAAGCGTGGGGATTCTACGAGCAGTACTTC
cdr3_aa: CASSEAWGFYEQYF

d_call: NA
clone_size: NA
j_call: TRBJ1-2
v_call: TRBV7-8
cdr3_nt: TGTGCCAGCAGCCCAGGCAGCAACTATGGCTACACCTTC
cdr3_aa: CASSPGSNYGYTF

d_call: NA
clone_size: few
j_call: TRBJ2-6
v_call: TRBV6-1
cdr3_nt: TGTGCCAGCAGCCAAGGGGGATCTGGGGCCAACGTCCTGACTTTC
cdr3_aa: CASSQGGSGANVLTF

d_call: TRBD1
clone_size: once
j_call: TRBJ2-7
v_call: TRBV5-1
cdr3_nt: TGCGCCAGCAGCCCCAGAGACAGGGGCGAGCAGTACTTC
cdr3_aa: CASSPRDRGEQYF

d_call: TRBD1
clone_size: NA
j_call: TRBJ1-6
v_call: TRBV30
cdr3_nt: TGTGCCTGGAGTCCCGGGACAGGGGTTTCACCCCTCCACTTT
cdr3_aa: CAWSPGTGVSPLHF

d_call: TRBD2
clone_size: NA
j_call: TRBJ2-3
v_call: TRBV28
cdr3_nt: TGTGCCAGCACCGCGGGGGGGGATACGCAGTATTTT
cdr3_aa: CASTAGGDTQYF

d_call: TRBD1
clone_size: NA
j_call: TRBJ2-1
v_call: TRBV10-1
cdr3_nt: TGCGCCAGCAGTGTCTCGTACCCGGGACAGGGGGGTTGTGAGCAGTTCTTC
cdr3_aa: CASSVSYPGQGGCEQFF

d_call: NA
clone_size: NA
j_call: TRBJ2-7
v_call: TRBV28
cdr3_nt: TGTGCCAGCAGTCCGGGCCGACGTTACGAGCAGTACTTC
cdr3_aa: CASSPGRRYEQYF

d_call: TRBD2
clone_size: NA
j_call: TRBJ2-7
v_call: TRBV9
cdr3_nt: TGTGCCAGCAGCGTAGGCCTCCGGGAGGGGGACTACGAGCAGTACTTC
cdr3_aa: CASSVGLREGDYEQYF

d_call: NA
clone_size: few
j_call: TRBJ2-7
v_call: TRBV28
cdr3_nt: TGTGCCAGCAGCCGGGGGTTGGGCGAGCAGTACTTC
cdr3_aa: CASSRGLGEQYF

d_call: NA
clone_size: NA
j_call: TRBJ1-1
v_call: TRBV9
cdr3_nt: TGTGCCAGCAGCGTAGGGCATTCGGGCGGGGGGAACACTGAAGCTTTCTTT
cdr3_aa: CASSVGHSGGGNTEAFF

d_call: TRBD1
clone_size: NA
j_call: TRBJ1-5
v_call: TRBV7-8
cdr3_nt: TGTGCCAGCAGCTTGTTTACAGGGGCTTTGGGCAATCAGCCCCAGCATTTT
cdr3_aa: CASSLFTGALGNQPQHF

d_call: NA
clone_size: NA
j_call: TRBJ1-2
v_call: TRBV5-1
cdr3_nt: TGCGCCAGCAGTGAGAACCTCTATGGCTACACCTTC
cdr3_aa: CASSENLYGYTF

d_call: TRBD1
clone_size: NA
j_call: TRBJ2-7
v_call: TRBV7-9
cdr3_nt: TGTGCCAGCAGCTTGGGGACAGCCGAGCAGTACTTC
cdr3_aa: CASSLGTAEQYF

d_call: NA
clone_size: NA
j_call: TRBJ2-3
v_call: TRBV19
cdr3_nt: TGTGCCAGTAGTATAGCGGGAGGCACAGATACGCAGTATTTT
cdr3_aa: CASSIAGGTDTQYF

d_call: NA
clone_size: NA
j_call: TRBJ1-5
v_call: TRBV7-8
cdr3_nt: TGTGCCAGCAGCTTGGCCCGTCTGCCTCGAGGGCCCCAGCATTTT
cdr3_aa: CASSLARLPRGPQHF

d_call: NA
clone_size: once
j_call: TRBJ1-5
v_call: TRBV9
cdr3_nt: TGTGCCAGCAGCCCCGCCCCCAATCAGCCCCAGCATTTT
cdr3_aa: CASSPAPNQPQHF

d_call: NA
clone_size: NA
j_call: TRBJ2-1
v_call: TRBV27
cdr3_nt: TGTGCCAGCAGTTTTTGGACACCTCCCGGGAGCTCCTACAATGAGCAGTTCTTC
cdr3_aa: CASSFWTPPGSSYNEQFF